Below are 26 T cell receptor beta chains sequenced from a single sample in a study of regulatory T cells in long-lasting Graves disease. Stated time point: newly diagnosed GD, antithyroid drugs for less than 3 months. Following extraction of RNA from PBMCs, that RNA was used to make the TCR library. iRepertoire HTBI primers and Arm-PCR of CDR3 regions built TCR beta libraries. One entry per CDR3 protein results from TCRdb running MiXCR on the multiplex PCR reads. The repertoire holds about 400,000 distinct CDR3 sequences, with around 15% as singletons. Another study also made use of these data, one on T cells in Graves' hyperthyroidism and ophthalmopathy.

The sample in question was peripheral blood mononuclear cells (PBMCs), obtained at new diagnosis, from a patient treated with antithyroid drugs. The receptor source for this set is a woman between 18 and 29 years old with Graves disease.

This clonotype was detected ten times or more. The chain couples TRBV2 to TRBJ2-7; 9 bases agree with TRBD2. Unmatched junction bases numbered 8, after V lost 2 bases and J lost 3 bases. The length of the CDR3 is 16 residues. Germline V lookup: CDR1 SNHLY, CDR2 FYNNEI. The CDR3 region has the DNA TGTGCCAGCAGTGAACCGCCTAGCGGGGTATTCTACGAGCAGTACTTC. Its translation: CASSEPPSGVFYEQYF.

This chain joins TRBV27 and TRBJ2-3, with 10 bases fitting TRBD2. J was trimmed by 1 base and V by 6 bases; bases with no gene match: 4. Germline assignment: CDR1 MNHEY and CDR2 SMNVEV (reference sequence). The CDR3 consists of 15 residues. The CDR3: CASRRLAGRTDTQYF. For the CDR3, the DNA is TGTGCCAGCAGACGACTAGCGGGCCGCACAGATACGCAGTATTTT.

This clonotype has just one count. A read error is possible here, since a much larger clone lies one base away. This chain joins TRBV5-1 and TRBJ2-1, with TRBD2 matching 15 bases. Germline-derived CDR1 and CDR2 are SGHRS and YFSETQ. The CDR3 has 16 residues. Here the CDR3 reads CASATPGLAGGDEQFF. CDR3 DNA sequence: TGTGCCAGCGCCACTCCGGGACTAGCGGGAGGTGATGAGCAGTTCTTC.

This clonotype was counted between two and nine times. The chain recombines TRBV6-5 with TRBJ2-1; tentatively, D is TRBD2 (5 bases). Germline assignment: CDR1 MNHEY and CDR2 SVGAGI. The CDR3 totals 15 residues. The V gene lost 2 bases and the J gene lost 2 bases, with 10 bases spanning the gap. The CDR3 DNA sequence: TGTGCCAGCAGTTACCCCGGACTGGCCTACAATGAGCAGTTCTTC. This translates into CASSYPGLAYNEQFF.

Ten or more counts support this clonotype. V usage is TRBV28 and J usage is TRBJ1-2, with D unclear. The V gene lost 8 bases and the J gene lost 4 bases, with 14 bases spanning the gap. This CDR3 spans 13 amino acids. Germline CDR1 reads MDHEN; CDR2 reads SYDVKM. CDR3 coding DNA: TGTGCCAGCGGGCAGGCCTCCCTCTATGGCTACACCTTC. As protein: CASGQASLYGYTF.

This clonotype came up many times. The CDR3 spells CASSLSGSVYEQYF. The DNA for the CDR3 is TGTGCCAGCAGTTTAAGTGGCAGTGTCTACGAGCAGTACTTC. The V and J genes are TRBV28 and TRBJ2-7; D is undetermined. The CDR3 sequence is 14 residues long. With 2 bases removed from V and 3 bases from J, the gap between germline ends came to 11 bases. CDR1 and CDR2 (germline): MDHEN, SYDVKM. Full variable domain (rest looked up from reference TRBV28 and TRBJ2-7): DVKVTQSSRYLVKRTGEKVFLECVQDMDHENMFWYRQDPGLGLRLIYFSYDVKMKEKGDIPEGYSVSREKKERFSLILESASTNQTSMYLCASSLSGSVYEQYFGPGTRLTVT.

The rearrangement links TRBV29-1 to TRBJ2-7; 10 nucleotides agree with TRBD2. CDR1 and CDR2 (germline): SQVTM, ANQGSEA. The CDR3 is made up of 13 amino acids. The ends lost 1 base at V and 4 bases at J; junction bases unmatched: 1. CDR3 amino acids: CSVEASGRYEQYF. In DNA form, the CDR3 reads TGCAGCGTTGAAGCTAGCGGGAGATACGAGCAGTACTTC.

This clonotype was recorded many times. The genes are TRBV20-1 and TRBJ2-5; D perhaps matches TRBD2 (6 bases). The CDR3 loop spans 13 amino acids. Germline CDR1 is DFQATT and CDR2 is SNEGSKA (reference sequence). Trimming removed 3 bases from V and 2 bases from J, with 10 bases in between. CDR3 in DNA: TGCAGTGCTAGTATAGCGGTTCAAGAGACCCAGTACTTC. It is translated as CSASIAVQETQYF.

This sequence joins TRBV5-1 and TRBJ2-2, with 9 bases identical to TRBD2. Per the germline V gene, CDR1 is SGHRS and CDR2 is YFSETQ. The trim removed 3 bases at V and 6 bases at J, leaving 9 bases unmatched. This CDR3 comprises 16 residues. CDR3 protein: CASSWGLANVPGELFF. The DNA of the CDR3 is TGCGCCAGCAGCTGGGGACTAGCTAACGTGCCCGGGGAGCTGTTTTTT.

A note on this clonotype: A far larger clone lies a single base away; this is likely a read error. The chain has TRBV6-2 or TRBV6-3 and TRBJ1-4; D remains unclear. V lost 8 bases and J lost 8, with 21 bases in between. The CDR3 contains 15 residues. In germline, CDR1 is MNHEY, CDR2 SVGEGT. The CDR3 spells CASGLFSGWGEKLFF. In DNA form, the CDR3 reads TGTGCCAGCGGTTTATTCTCAGGTTGGGGAGAAAAACTGTTTTTT.

This clonotype was detected many times. The V gene is TRBV7-2, the J gene TRBJ2-1; D call uncertain. CDR3 length: 16 residues. Trimming took off 2 bases at V and 0 bases at J, with 11 bases between the two ends. The germline V gene has CDR1 SGHTA and CDR2 FQGNSA. The CDR3 DNA reads as TGTGCCAGCAGCTTATATCCACGCGGCTCCTACAATGAGCAGTTCTTC. Translated: CASSLYPRGSYNEQFF. Complete variable domain (other parts from reference TRBV7-2 and TRBJ2-1): GAGVSQSPSNKVTEKGKDVELRCDPISGHTALYWYRQSLGQGLEFLIYFQGNSAPDKSGLPSDRFSAERTGGSVSTLTIQRTQQEDSAVYLCASSLYPRGSYNEQFFGPGTRLTVL.

Many counts were recorded for this clonotype. This chain links TRBV19 with TRBJ2-2; perhaps TRBD1 as D (6 bases). The CDR3 runs to 18 residues. Germline CDR1 and CDR2: LNHDA and SQIVND (reference sequence). Trimming cost V 4 bases and J 0 bases, with 18 bases left between them. The CDR3 reads CASSTLLDSTANTGELFF. In DNA, the CDR3 is TGTGCCAGTAGTACCCTTCTGGACAGCACAGCGAACACCGGGGAGCTGTTTTTT.

This clonotype was counted many times. V is TRBV28 and J is TRBJ2-1, with D unresolved. Germline lookup yields CDR1 MDHEN and CDR2 SYDVKM. The CDR3 is made up of 13 amino acids. The V and J ends lost 7 bases and 7 bases respectively, with 14 bases between them. The CDR3 loop is CASTSPLGNEQFF. CDR3 coding DNA: TGTGCCAGCACTTCTCCCCTAGGGAATGAGCAGTTCTTC.

The rearrangement joins TRBV7-2 to TRBJ2-1; 9 bases match TRBD2. CDR3 length equals 16 residues. V shed 1 base and J 7 bases; nucleotides not matched to a gene: 8. Germline CDR1 and CDR2: SGHTA and FQGNSA. Here the CDR3 DNA reads TGTGCCAGCAGCTTAGGGGGGGGACTAGCTCGAAATGAGCAGTTCTTC. It specifies CASSLGGGLARNEQFF.

The chain uses TRBV4-1 and TRBJ2-7, with a tentative D call TRBD1 (6 bases). CDR3 length: 15 residues. From germline, CDR1 is MGHRA and CDR2 YSYEKL. V lost 4 bases to trimming and J lost 3 bases, with 16 bases between them. CDR3 coding DNA: TGCGCCAGCAGCCTAAGATTGGACAGTAGCTACGAGCAGTACTTC. This encodes CASSLRLDSSYEQYF.

This clonotype was found many times. The V call is TRBV7-9, the J call TRBJ2-7, with D uncertain. The CDR3 is 13 residues long. Germline assignment: CDR1 SEHNR and CDR2 FQNEAQ (reference sequence). V was clipped by 2 bases and J by 5 bases, with 10 bases between them. The chain's CDR3 is CASSLIPVHEQYF. CDR3 DNA sequence: TGTGCCAGCAGCTTAATCCCAGTACACGAGCAGTACTTC.

The V call is TRBV4-1, the J call TRBJ2-3; tentative D call: TRBD1 (6 bases). V lost 1 base and J lost 4, with 12 bases in between. The CDR3 contains 15 residues. CDR1 and CDR2 from the germline V gene are MGHRA and YSYEKL. For the CDR3, the DNA is TGCGCCAGCAGCCAAGGGCACAGGGTCCCAGATACGCAGTATTTT. Translated: CASSQGHRVPDTQYF.

This clonotype was detected many times. The chain links TRBV30 to TRBJ1-6; 10 nucleotides agree with TRBD1. This CDR3 region has 13 residues. Per germline, CDR1 GTSNPN and CDR2 SVGIG (reference sequence). V trimming: 7 bases; J trimming: 7 bases; junction bases outside the gene matches: 4. This CDR3 reads CASRDRGNSPLHF. CDR3 nucleotide sequence: TGTGCCTCCCGGGACAGGGGAAATTCACCCCTCCACTTT.

This clonotype was observed at least ten times. This chain's CDR3 is CSAKPRTVRTSYNEQFF. Here the CDR3 DNA reads TGCAGTGCGAAACCTAGAACGGTGCGGACATCCTACAATGAGCAGTTCTTC. The rearrangement uses TRBV20-1 and TRBJ2-1; TRBD1 is a possible D gene (5 bases). There are 17 residues in the CDR3. Looked up from germline, CDR1 is DFQATT and CDR2 is SNEGSKA (reference sequence). V lost 6 bases and J lost 1, with 22 bases in between.

This clonotype was seen repeatedly, ten times or more. The chain couples TRBV6-2 or TRBV6-3 to TRBJ1-1; D is ambiguous. Trimming stripped 7 bases from V and 1 base from J, with 4 bases between. In germline, CDR1 is MNHEY, CDR2 SVGEGT. This CDR3 contains 11 residues. The CDR3 coding sequence is TGTGCCAGCATGGGGAACACTGAAGCTTTCTTT. Amino acids: CASMGNTEAFF.

The chain joins TRBV4-2 to TRBJ1-2, with 7 bases matching TRBD1. CDR3 length equals 14 residues. J lost 8 bases, V lost 0 bases, and 6 bases had no gene match. Germline CDR1 reads LGHNA; CDR2 reads YNFKEQ. CDR3 region: CASSQEGGMGGYTF. The CDR3 DNA reads TGTGCCAGCAGCCAAGAAGGGGGCATGGGGGGCTACACCTTC.

This clonotype has at least ten counts. V usage is TRBV2 and J usage is TRBJ2-7, with D possibly called TRBD1 or TRBD2 (5 bases each). CDR3 length equals 15 residues. The germline gives CDR1 SNHLY, CDR2 FYNNEI. The V gene lost 3 bases and the J gene lost 0 bases, with 12 bases spanning the gap. CDR3 region: CASSEWGTLSYEQYF. CDR3 nucleotide sequence: TGTGCCAGCAGTGAGTGGGGGACCCTCTCCTACGAGCAGTACTTC.

This clonotype was seen many times. The chain uses TRBV11-2 and TRBJ1-5; D may be TRBD1 (5 bases). V was cut by 5 bases and J by 0 bases, with 17 bases left in between. The length of the CDR3 is 17 residues. From germline, CDR1 is SGHAT and CDR2 FQNNGV. The CDR3 is CASSLGFDSNSNQPQHF. CDR3 DNA sequence: TGTGCCAGCAGCCTAGGGTTTGACAGCAATAGCAATCAGCCCCAGCATTTT.

This clonotype was seen many times. The gene calls are TRBV12-3 or TRBV12-4 and TRBJ2-7; 11 positions match TRBD2. Trimming removed 6 bases from V and 2 bases from J; junction bases left unmatched: 3. This CDR3 contains 14 residues. The CDR3: CASRETSGAYEQYF. The CDR3, as DNA: TGTGCCAGCAGGGAGACTAGCGGGGCCTACGAGCAGTACTTC.

This clonotype came up a few times. DNA for the CDR3: TGTGCCAGCAGCGGGGGAGGGATTAGTGACGAGCAGTACTTC. Its protein is CASSGGGISDEQYF. The chain recombines TRBV9 with TRBJ2-7; 7 nucleotides agree with TRBD2. The CDR3 consists of 14 residues. The germline CDR1 and CDR2 sequences are SGDLS and YYNGEE. The V and J ends lost 3 bases and 5 bases, in that order; junction bases with no gene match: 8. Full variable domain (outside the CDR3, taken from reference TRBV9 and TRBJ2-7): DSGVTQTPKHLITATGQRVTLRCSPRSGDLSVYWYQQSLDQGLQFLIQYYNGEERAKGNILERFSAQQFPDLHSELNLSSLELGDSALYFCASSGGGISDEQYFGPGTRLTVT.

The chain uses TRBV30 and TRBJ2-1, with 9 bases fitting TRBD2. Germline V gene lookup returns CDR1 GTSNPN and CDR2 SVGIG (reference sequence). The CDR3 totals 15 residues. After removal of 1 base from V and 8 bases from J, the junction contained 9 bases not matched to a gene. The CDR3 sequence: CAWSGGGVWLDEQFF. The CDR3, as DNA: TGTGCCTGGAGTGGCGGGGGGGTATGGTTAGATGAGCAGTTCTTC.